The 32 T cell receptor beta chains below all came from one sample that was sequenced in a study of blood T cell repertoires in COVID-19. Sequencing used immunoSEQ multiplex PCR; TCRdb keeps in-frame clones, though not all of them. The profile shows 310,000 or so clones, 83% of them singletons. Sequencing input: peripheral blood. These receptors all come from a woman between 50 and 59 years old with acute or convalescent COVID-19.

The rearrangement uses TRBV19 and TRBJ1-1, with 8 bases matching TRBD1. The CDR3 sequence is 14 residues long. V lost 7 bases to trimming and J lost 1 base; unmatched junction nucleotides: 5. CDR1 and CDR2 (germline): LNHDA, SQIVND (reference sequence). CDR3 DNA sequence: TGTGCCAGTACCCCCGGACAGGGGAACACTGAAGCTTTCTTT. This sequence encodes CASTPGQGNTEAFF.

The genes are TRBV19 and TRBJ1-5; D perhaps matches TRBD1 (5 bases). The CDR3 spans 13 residues. V gave up 6 bases and J gave up 6 bases, with 12 bases separating them. From germline, CDR1 is LNHDA and CDR2 SQIVND (reference sequence). CDR3: CASRGPLIQPQHF. For the CDR3, the DNA is TGTGCCAGTAGGGGGCCTCTAATTCAGCCCCAGCATTTT.

The V call is TRBV19, the J call TRBJ2-4; 8 bases align to TRBD1. There are 14 residues in the CDR3. CDR1 LNHDA and CDR2 SQIVND come from the germline V gene (reference sequence). V trimming: 3 bases; J trimming: 6 bases; junction bases outside the gene matches: 4. The CDR3 reads CASSIGDRLNIQYF. DNA for the CDR3: TGTGCCAGTAGTATCGGGGACAGGTTAAACATTCAGTACTTC.

This clone appeared a single time. The chain has TRBV7-2 and TRBJ1-4; D unresolved. The CDR3 is 13 residues long. Germline assignment: CDR1 SGHTA and CDR2 FQGNSA. The V end was cut by 5 bases, the J end by 3 bases, with 7 bases between. The DNA of the CDR3 is TGTGCCAGCAGCCCCGGGGCTAATGAAAAACTGTTTTTT. Its translation: CASSPGANEKLFF.

This rearrangement joins TRBV18 to TRBJ1-1; possible D gene TRBD1, 6 bases. Germline CDR1 is KGHSH and CDR2 is LQKENI. The CDR3 is 16 residues long. The V end was cut by 1 base, the J end by 1 base, with 13 bases between. Here the CDR3 reads CASSPLPGAENTEAFF. The CDR3 DNA follows: TGTGCCAGCTCACCACTACCAGGGGCAGAGAACACTGAAGCTTTCTTT.

The chain recombines TRBV21-1 with TRBJ2-5; the D call of TRBD2 is as the table states it, not checked on the DNA. TRBV21-1 is termed a pseudogene. There are 13 residues in the CDR3. The CDR3 sequence is CASRTHGEETQYF. The CDR3 bases are TGTGCCAGCAGGACCCACGGGGAAGAGACCCAGTACTTC.

V and J are TRBV24-1 and TRBJ1-1; maybe TRBD1 (6 bases). The CDR3 loop spans 12 amino acids. V lost 8 bases, J lost 3 bases, and 9 bases lay in between. CDR1 KGHDR and CDR2 SFDVKD come from the germline V gene. CDR3 sequence (DNA): TGTGCCACCACCTCAGGGGACACTGAAGCTTTCTTT. Protein: CATTSGDTEAFF.

This clone was observed a single time. This sequence joins TRBV5-1 and TRBJ2-1; tentatively, D is TRBD1 (5 bases). Trimming removed 3 bases at V and 0 bases at J, with 10 bases between. Germline CDR1 reads SGHRS; CDR2 reads YFSETQ. The length of the CDR3 is 15 residues. For the CDR3, the DNA is TGCGCCAGCAGCTCCCAGGGTAGCTCCTACAATGAGCAGTTCTTC. It is translated as CASSSQGSSYNEQFF.

The chain has TRBV3-1 (or the pseudogene TRBV3-2) and TRBJ2-7, with 8 nucleotides matching TRBD1. The V gene's germline CDR1 is LGHDT and CDR2 YNNKEL (reference sequence). CDR3 length: 14 amino acids. Trimming at V came to 4 bases and at J to 3 bases, leaving 5 bases not matched to a gene. The CDR3 region is CASSLGQEYYEQYF. The DNA for the CDR3 is TGTGCCAGCAGCCTGGGACAGGAGTACTACGAGCAGTACTTC.

V usage is TRBV6-1 and J usage is TRBJ1-2; 7 nucleotides match TRBD1. The trim removed 8 bases at V and 6 bases at J, leaving 15 bases unmatched. Germline CDR1 and CDR2: MNHNS and SASEGT. There are 15 residues in the CDR3. CDR3 protein: CASEPLFQGEDGYTF. In DNA, the CDR3 is TGTGCCAGCGAGCCCCTTTTCCAGGGGGAGGATGGCTACACCTTC.

V is TRBV10-1 and J is TRBJ2-3; possibly TRBD2 for D (5 bases). The CDR3 is made up of 14 amino acids. Germline-derived CDR1 and CDR2 are WNHNN and SYGVQD (reference sequence). V gave up 6 bases and J gave up 8 bases, with 18 bases separating them. The CDR3 loop is CASSKGMSEGTQYF. The CDR3 nucleotides are TGCGCCAGCAGCAAAGGAATGTCAGAGGGTACGCAGTATTTT.

The chain couples TRBV2 to TRBJ1-2, with 9 bases matching TRBD1. Germline CDR1 SNHLY, CDR2 FYNNEI. V was clipped by 6 bases and J by 1 base; unmatched bases: 6. The CDR3 covers 15 residues. For the CDR3, the DNA is TGTGCCAGCAGGGGGGGACAGGGCTATAACTATGGCTACACCTTC. Translating gives CASRGGQGYNYGYTF.

This chain links TRBV5-1 with TRBJ2-4; no reliable D call. Germline-derived CDR1 and CDR2 are SGHRS and YFSETQ. The V and J ends lost 0 bases and 7 bases respectively, with 14 bases between them. This CDR3 has 15 amino acids. The CDR3 region has the DNA TGCGCCAGCAGCTTGGAGCCGGGTCTTGGGAACATTCAGTACTTC. This codes for CASSLEPGLGNIQYF.

V gene TRBV7-8 combines with J gene TRBJ1-4; a possible D gene is TRBD1 (6 bases). The CDR3 is 13 residues long. CDR1 is SGHVS and CDR2 is FQNEAQ in the germline V gene. Trimming left V 4 bases short and J 9 bases short, with 12 bases between. In nucleotides, the CDR3 is TGTGCCAGCAGCTCCGGACAGAACCAAAAACTGTTTTTT. Its translation is CASSSGQNQKLFF.

This clone was detected only once. This rearrangement joins TRBV4-1 to TRBJ2-7; the D gene is possibly TRBD1 (5 bases). Per germline, CDR1 MGHRA and CDR2 YSYEKL. The CDR3 runs 15 residues. With 3 bases removed from V and 2 bases from J, the gap between germline ends came to 14 bases. CDR3: CASSQSFDSPYEQYF. CDR3 DNA: TGCGCCAGCAGCCAGTCCTTTGACAGCCCCTACGAGCAGTACTTC.

This chain links TRBV7-2 with TRBJ2-2, with 9 bases that match TRBD2. CDR1 is SGHTA and CDR2 is FQGNSA in the germline V gene. CDR3 length: 17 amino acids. The J segment lost 7 bases and the V segment lost 5 bases, leaving 14 bases of the junction unmatched. CDR3 sequence reads: CASSRRGGGAIGGELFF. In nucleotides, the CDR3 is TGTGCCAGCAGCAGGCGTGGCGGGGGGGCCATTGGCGGGGAGCTGTTTTTT.

The genes are TRBV6-2 or TRBV6-3 and TRBJ2-5; 9 bases match TRBD2. This CDR3 contains 12 residues. V shed 6 bases and J 10 bases; nucleotides not matched to a gene: 6. Per the germline V gene, CDR1 is MNHEY and CDR2 is SVGEGT. The CDR3 protein is CASSFSGRLQYF. Here the CDR3 DNA reads TGTGCCAGCAGCTTTAGCGGGAGACTCCAGTACTTC.

V gene TRBV4-3 combines with J gene TRBJ2-2; 12 bases fit TRBD1. V gave up 6 bases and J gave up 4 bases; unmatched junction bases: 18. Germline CDR1 reads LGHNA; CDR2 reads YSLEER. This CDR3 is 20 amino acids long. In DNA, the CDR3 is TGCGCCAGCAGTCAACTTGGCCGGGACAGGGGGCTCTATGTCACCGGGGAGCTGTTTTTT. Amino acids: CASSQLGRDRGLYVTGELFF.

The chain employs TRBV6-6 and TRBJ2-1; TRBD2 aligns across 8 bases. Unmatched junction bases numbered 12, after V lost 5 bases and J lost 6 bases. Germline assignment: CDR1 MNHNY and CDR2 SVGAGI (reference sequence). CDR3 size: 16 residues. CDR3 region: CASSPLGQRESNEQFF. In nucleotides, the CDR3 is TGTGCCAGCAGTCCCTTGGGGCAGCGGGAGTCCAATGAGCAGTTCTTC.

The chain links TRBV7-9 to TRBJ2-7; D may be TRBD2 (6 bases). CDR3 size: 14 residues. V dropped 5 bases and J dropped 3 bases, with 14 bases sitting between them. Looked up from germline, CDR1 is SEHNR and CDR2 is FQNEAQ (reference sequence). The CDR3 reads CASSPAGGLYEQYV. In DNA, the CDR3 is TGTGCCAGCAGCCCGGCCGGGGGACTCTACGAGCAGTACGTC.

The gene calls are TRBV19 and TRBJ2-1, with 8 bases that match TRBD1. The V segment lost 7 bases and the J segment 7 bases; nucleotides outside the gene matches: 15. This CDR3 region has 16 residues. CDR1 and CDR2 (germline): LNHDA, SQIVND (reference sequence). In nucleotides, the CDR3 is TGTGCCAGTACCCTCAGGAGGGGGACAGGCGGGAATGAGCAGTTCTTC. Its protein product is CASTLRRGTGGNEQFF. The full variable domain, with the rest looked up from reference TRBV19 and TRBJ2-1, is DGGITQSPKYLFRKEGQNVTLSCEQNLNHDAMYWYRQDPGQGLRLIYYSQIVNDFQKGDIAEGYSVSREKKESFPLTVTSAQKNPTAFYLCASTLRRGTGGNEQFFGPGTRLTVL.

The chain has TRBV7-2 and TRBJ1-4; weak D call: TRBD1 (5 bases). Per germline, CDR1 SGHTA and CDR2 FQGNSA. CDR3 length equals 14 residues. V was trimmed by 6 bases and J by 6 bases, leaving 14 bases between them. Written as DNA, the CDR3 is TGTGCCAGCAGTCCCTACGCGGGGGATGAAAAACTGTTTTTT. It is translated as CASSPYAGDEKLFF.

The V call is TRBV29-1, the J call TRBJ2-3; 10 nucleotides line up with TRBD1. V lost 4 bases to trimming and J lost 1 base; unmatched junction nucleotides: 5. The CDR3 consists of 15 residues. Germline V gene lookup returns CDR1 SQVTM and CDR2 ANQGSEA. In DNA, the CDR3 is TGCAGCGTTGGCCCGGGGACAGGGGGCACAGATACGCAGTATTTT. Encoded protein: CSVGPGTGGTDTQYF.

V usage is TRBV5-1 and J usage is TRBJ1-6; 7 nucleotides align to TRBD1. Germline trimming cut 3 bases from V and 7 bases from J; bases unmatched to any gene: 4. Germline V gene data show CDR1 as SGHRS and CDR2 as YFSETQ. CDR3 length: 14 residues. CDR3 in amino acids: CASSSGTVNSPLHF. The CDR3 region has the DNA TGCGCCAGCAGCTCCGGGACAGTGAATTCACCCCTCCACTTT.

This clone has a handful of counts. The V gene is TRBV7-9, the J gene TRBJ2-7; tentatively, D is TRBD1 (6 bases). Germline assignment: CDR1 SEHNR and CDR2 FQNEAQ (reference sequence). V was shortened by 2 bases and J by 3 bases, with 8 bases between the two germline ends. This CDR3 has 13 amino acids. The CDR3 loop is CASSLSGVYEQYF. CDR3 bases: TGTGCCAGCAGCTTATCAGGGGTCTACGAGCAGTACTTC.

The rearrangement joins TRBV18 to TRBJ1-2; no firm D call. This CDR3 has 14 residues. V gave up 2 bases and J gave up 1 base, with 8 bases separating them. CDR1 and CDR2 from the germline V gene are KGHSH and LQKENI. The CDR3 protein is CASSPDGVNYGYTF. In DNA form, the CDR3 reads TGTGCCAGCTCACCAGACGGGGTTAACTATGGCTACACCTTC.

The CDR3 reads CASSLGTGNQPQHF. The CDR3 DNA reads TGTGCCAGCAGCTTAGGGACAGGTAATCAGCCCCAGCATTTT. The J gene is TRBJ1-5, the V gene TRBV7-9; 7 bases agree with TRBD1. J was trimmed by 4 bases and V by 1 base; bases with no gene match: 1. The CDR3 runs 14 residues. Germline CDR1 and CDR2: SEHNR and FQNEAQ (reference sequence).

The rearrangement links TRBV5-5 to TRBJ1-2; D unresolved. V shed 4 bases and J shed 8 bases, with 21 bases lying between them. This CDR3 is 15 amino acids long. The germline V gene encodes CDR1 SGHKS and CDR2 YYEKEE (reference sequence). The CDR3 reads CASSATAGILGGYTF. DNA for the CDR3: TGTGCCAGCAGCGCCACGGCGGGGATTCTGGGGGGCTACACCTTC.

The chain recombines TRBV5-8 with TRBJ1-4; 9 bases are shared with TRBD1. V shed 0 bases, J shed 6 bases, and the junction held 3 bases outside the gene matches. CDR3 length equals 15 residues. Germline-derived CDR1 and CDR2 are SGHTS and YDEGEE. The CDR3 reads CASSLVGQGDEKLFF. CDR3 nucleotides: TGTGCCAGCAGCTTGGTGGGACAGGGCGATGAAAAACTGTTTTTT.

The chain links TRBV3-1 (or the pseudogene TRBV3-2) to TRBJ2-7; 9 nucleotides match TRBD1. The V gene end was trimmed by 1 base and the J gene end by 3 bases; junction bases not matched to a gene: 4. Germline V gene sequence: CDR1 LGHDT, CDR2 YNNKEL (reference sequence). The CDR3 extends over 15 amino acids. In nucleotides, the CDR3 is TGTGCCAGCAGCCAAGGCGGACAGGGGATCTACGAGCAGTACTTC. It translates to CASSQGGQGIYEQYF.

The gene calls are TRBV7-2 and TRBJ1-2; 9 bases match TRBD1. V lost 5 bases and J lost 4; bases outside the gene matches: 5. This CDR3 has 14 amino acids. The germline gives CDR1 SGHTA, CDR2 FQGNSA. The CDR3 spells CASSPGQGGYGYTF. CDR3 DNA: TGTGCCAGCAGCCCGGGACAGGGAGGCTATGGCTACACCTTC.

V is TRBV12-3 or TRBV12-4 and J is TRBJ2-3; D unresolved. The CDR3 is made up of 12 amino acids. The V gene lost 3 bases and the J gene lost 1 base, with 2 bases spanning the gap. CDR3 region: CASSFGTDTQYF. CDR3 DNA sequence: TGTGCCAGCAGTTTCGGCACAGATACGCAGTATTTT.